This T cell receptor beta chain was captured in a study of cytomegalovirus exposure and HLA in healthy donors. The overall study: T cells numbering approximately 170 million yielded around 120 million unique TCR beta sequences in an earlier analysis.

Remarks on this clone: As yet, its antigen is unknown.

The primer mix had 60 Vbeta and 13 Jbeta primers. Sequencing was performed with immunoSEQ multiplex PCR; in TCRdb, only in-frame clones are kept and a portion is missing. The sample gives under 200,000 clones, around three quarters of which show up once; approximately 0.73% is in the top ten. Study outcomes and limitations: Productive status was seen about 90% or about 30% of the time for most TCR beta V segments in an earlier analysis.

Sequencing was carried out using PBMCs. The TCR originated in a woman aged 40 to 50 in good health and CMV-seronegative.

CDR3 residues: CASSQDWGLAGGPGETQYF. The CDR3 DNA follows: TGTGCCAGCAGCCAAGATTGGGGACTAGCGGGAGGGCCGGGAGAGACCCAGTACTTC. This chain links TRBV4-2 with TRBJ2-5; 16 nucleotides agree with TRBD2. CDR3 length: 19 residues. V dropped 0 bases and J dropped 4; count of bases not matched to a gene: 8. Germline V gives CDR1 LGHNA, CDR2 YNFKEQ.